This TCR beta chain was sequenced during a study of hypomethylating agent response in myelodysplastic syndrome. Survey resolution used two replicates of roughly 200 ng, totaling around 400 ng DNA. Assay used: immunoSEQ multiplex PCR; TCRdb lists only in-frame clones, some missing. The sample lists thousands of clones, about 90% occurring once. The sequence derives from a human donor with myelodysplastic syndrome. The sequencing used bone marrow, collected before or after starting hypomethylating agent treatment for myelodysplastic syndrome (not recorded which).

CDR3 amino acids: CAWSRDGAGYTF. DNA for the CDR3: TGTGCCTGGAGCCGAGACGGAGCTGGCTACACCTTC. The V gene is TRBV30, the J gene TRBJ1-2; D gene unclear. The germline gives CDR1 GTSNPN, CDR2 SVGIG (reference sequence). This CDR3 has 12 amino acids. Trimming pared 3 bases from V and 7 bases from J, leaving 12 bases between.